At least ten counts were recorded for the clone carrying this T cell receptor beta chain. What it binds is not known. Each 10 ml fresh peripheral blood draw supplied the PBMCs. Losses at the gene ends were 1 base for V and 6 bases for J; bases not matched to a gene: 5. The CDR3 sequence is 15 residues long. The data derive from a study of T cells in Graves' hyperthyroidism and ophthalmopathy. Overall study context: Blood was drawn when the patient was first diagnosed and still untreated.

Study-level points and caveats: Most thyroid clonotypes that were expanded above 0.001 also turned up in blood. Stable hyperthyroidism and ophthalmopathy were separated using 13 V-J signatures.

The TCR beta CDR3 regions underwent amplification using RNA transcripts as the source. In the first-round RT-PCR of the TCR CDR3, the HTBI primer set was used. In TCRdb, the multiplex PCR reads were re-called with MiXCR into one record per CDR3 protein. The table shows approximately 690,000 distinct CDR3 sequences, with about 14% occurring only once. The sequence was obtained from a woman between 50 and 59 years old with Graves' ophthalmopathy. The sequenced material came from blood. The V call is TRBV12-3 or TRBV12-4, the J call TRBJ2-3, with 9 bases aligning to TRBD2. The CDR3 coding sequence is TGTGCCAGCAGTTTAGGAGCTAGCGGGATGGATACGCAGTATTTT. Translated, it gives CASSLGASGMDTQYF.